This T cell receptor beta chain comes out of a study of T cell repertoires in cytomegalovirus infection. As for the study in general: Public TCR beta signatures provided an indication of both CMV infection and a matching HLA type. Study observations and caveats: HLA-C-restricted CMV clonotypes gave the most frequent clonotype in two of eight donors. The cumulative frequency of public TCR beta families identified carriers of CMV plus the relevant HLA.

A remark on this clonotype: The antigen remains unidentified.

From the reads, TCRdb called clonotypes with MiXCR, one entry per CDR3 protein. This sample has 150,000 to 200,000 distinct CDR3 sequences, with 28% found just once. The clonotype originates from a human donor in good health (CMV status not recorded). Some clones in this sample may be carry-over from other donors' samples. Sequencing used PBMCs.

The CDR3 sequence: CASSLSNTGKVEAFF. CDR3 bases: TGTGCCAGCAGTTTATCGAATACAGGGAAGGTTGAAGCTTTCTTT. The rearrangement joins TRBV27 to TRBJ1-1; tentative D call: TRBD1 (6 bases). Germline assignment: CDR1 MNHEY and CDR2 SMNVEV (reference sequence). V was clipped by 0 bases and J by 7 bases, with 15 bases between them. This CDR3 contains 15 residues.